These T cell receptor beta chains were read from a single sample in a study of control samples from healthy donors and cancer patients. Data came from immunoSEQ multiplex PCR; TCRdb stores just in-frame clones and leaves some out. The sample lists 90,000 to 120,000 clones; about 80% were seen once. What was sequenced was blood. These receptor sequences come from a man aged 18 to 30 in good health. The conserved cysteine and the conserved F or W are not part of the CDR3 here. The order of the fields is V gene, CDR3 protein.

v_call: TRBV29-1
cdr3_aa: SVEGGTGVFGEQF

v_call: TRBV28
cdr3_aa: ASKLKQGAFGYT

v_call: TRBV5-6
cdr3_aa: ASSLGGQTTQY

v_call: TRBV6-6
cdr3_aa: ASSRTGGGLGEQY

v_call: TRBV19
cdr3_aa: ASRPSYSSGNTIY

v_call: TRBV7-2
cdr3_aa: ASSLGIAGAGDTQY

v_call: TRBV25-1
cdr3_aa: ASSDEERSREKLF

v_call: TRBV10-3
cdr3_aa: AVSESNSNYGYT

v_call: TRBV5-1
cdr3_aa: ASSSPSGGLLSNTGELF

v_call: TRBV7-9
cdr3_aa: ASSFSNQVGNSPLH

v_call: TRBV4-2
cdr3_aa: ASSQSGGQETQY

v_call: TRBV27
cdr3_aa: ASGSVRGNTEAF

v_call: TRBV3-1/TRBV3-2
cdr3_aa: ASRRQVGANTEAF

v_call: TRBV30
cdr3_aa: AWSDGGTEKLF

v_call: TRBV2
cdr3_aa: ASSEGGRNTEAF

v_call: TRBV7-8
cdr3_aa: ASSPRLSGGGSYEQY

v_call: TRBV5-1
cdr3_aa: ASSDPTERFNEQF

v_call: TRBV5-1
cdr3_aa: ASGRRSSGANVLT

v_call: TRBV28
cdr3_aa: ASSTKTGGNYGYT

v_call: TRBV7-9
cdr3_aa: ASSLGQARRVNTEAF

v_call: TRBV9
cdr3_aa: ASSAWDSFQETQY

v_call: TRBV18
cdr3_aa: ASSQVQGNTEAF

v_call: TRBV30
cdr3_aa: AWRVTLARTEAF

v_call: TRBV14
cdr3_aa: ASSHFEGNTEAF

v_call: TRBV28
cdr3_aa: ASSFILEQPQH

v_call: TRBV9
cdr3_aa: ASSLGDGNTIY

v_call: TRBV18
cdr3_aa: ASSSAAGLGEQF

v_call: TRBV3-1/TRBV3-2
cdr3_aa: ASSQGSGSMNEQF

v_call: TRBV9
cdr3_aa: ASSGGSGGITDTQY

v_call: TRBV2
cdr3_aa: ASRIQGAGYGYT

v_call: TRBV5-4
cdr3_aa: ASSLIGVDQPQH

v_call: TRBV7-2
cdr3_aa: ASRAGGPLNEQF

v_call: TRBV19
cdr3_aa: ASRTEYGYT

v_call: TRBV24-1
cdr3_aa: ATSEPTPLEQDTQY

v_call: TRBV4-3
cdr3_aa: ASSHDIASWRGDTQY

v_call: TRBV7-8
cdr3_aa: ASSIRGSNYGYT

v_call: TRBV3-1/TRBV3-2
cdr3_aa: ASSQVSARSKISTDTQY

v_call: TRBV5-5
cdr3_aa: ASSSGSYSYEQY

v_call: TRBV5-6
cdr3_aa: ASAPAHTGGIEKLF

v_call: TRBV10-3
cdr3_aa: AISPGTGNFREDTEAF

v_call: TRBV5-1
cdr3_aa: ASSLEGSNQPQH

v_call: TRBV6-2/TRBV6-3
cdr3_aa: ASSLLDPAINEQF

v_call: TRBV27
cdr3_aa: ASTLTGGKSPSGYT

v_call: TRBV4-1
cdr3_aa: ASSQPYNLQGGGYT

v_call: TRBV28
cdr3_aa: ASSLSRRYEQY

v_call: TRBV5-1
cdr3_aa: ASSLQQGNIQY

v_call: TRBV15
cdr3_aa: ATSRDPGTGATNEKLF

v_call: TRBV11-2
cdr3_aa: ASSLDRGIHTDHGYT

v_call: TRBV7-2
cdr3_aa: ASSLGTSGGQGTQY

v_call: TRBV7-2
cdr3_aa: ASSLGSGVNEQF

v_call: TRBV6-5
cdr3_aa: ASSYSITTARY

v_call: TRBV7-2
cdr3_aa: ASSLDRVNTEAF

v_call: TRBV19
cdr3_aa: ASSQGRSQPQH